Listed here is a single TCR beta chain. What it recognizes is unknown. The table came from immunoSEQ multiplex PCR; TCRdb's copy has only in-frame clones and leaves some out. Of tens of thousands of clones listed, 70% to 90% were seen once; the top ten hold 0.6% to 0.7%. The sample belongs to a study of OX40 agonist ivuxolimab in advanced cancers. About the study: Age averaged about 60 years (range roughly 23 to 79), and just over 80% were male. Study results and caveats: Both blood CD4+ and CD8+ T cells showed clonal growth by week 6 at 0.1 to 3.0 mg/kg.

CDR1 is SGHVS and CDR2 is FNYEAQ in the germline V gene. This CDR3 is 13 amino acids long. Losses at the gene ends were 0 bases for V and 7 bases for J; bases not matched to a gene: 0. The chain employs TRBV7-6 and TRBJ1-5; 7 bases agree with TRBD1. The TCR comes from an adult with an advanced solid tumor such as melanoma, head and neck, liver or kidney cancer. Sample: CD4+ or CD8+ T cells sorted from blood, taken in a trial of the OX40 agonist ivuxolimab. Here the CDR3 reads CASSLAGGQPQHF. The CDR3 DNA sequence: TGTGCCAGCAGCTTAGCAGGGGGCCAGCCCCAGCATTTT. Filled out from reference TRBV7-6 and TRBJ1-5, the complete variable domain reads GAGVSQSPRYKVTKRGQDVALRCDPISGHVSLYWYRQALGQGPEFLTYFNYEAQQDKSGLPNDRFSAERPEGSISTLTIQRTEQRDSAMYRCASSLAGGQPQHFGDGTRLSIL.